These T cell receptor beta chains were read from a single sample in a study of identical twins. TCRdb reanalysed the 5' RACE reads using MiXCR and keeps one entry per CDR3 protein. The top ten hold less than 2% of the sample, which has about 220,000 distinct CDR3 sequences, approximately 8.3% seen once. The same sample was also studied in work on yellow fever vaccine responses in identical twins.

Source material: memory (CD45RO+) T cells sorted from blood. These receptor sequences come from a woman under 30 in good health. Both conserved end residues are part of each CDR3. D genes are given only for firm matches. Clone size is shown for a subset of rows, as once, few, many or a class of expanded clone.

clone_size cdr3_length d_call j_call v_call cdr3_aa
- 13 TRBD2 TRBJ2-7 TRBV28 CASQSGSSYEQYF
few 19 - TRBJ2-4 TRBV19 CASSIDHGGRKIAKNIQYF
many 12 TRBD2 TRBJ2-3 TRBV4-3 CASIHREGRQYF
many 13 - TRBJ2-3 TRBV9 CASSPRDPDTQYF
many 12 - TRBJ1-2 TRBV3-1 CASSQDLYGYTF
many 12 - TRBJ2-3 TRBV7-2 CASSWGTDTQYF
- 13 TRBD2 TRBJ2-7 TRBV20-1 CRAIAGGRYEQYF
many 16 - TRBJ2-1 TRBV6-1 CASRPIASALKNEQFF
few 15 - TRBJ2-7 TRBV6-1 CASSRELDNSYEQYF
- 13 - TRBJ2-5 TRBV20-1 CSALYRDQETQYF
many 18 - TRBJ2-7 TRBV4-2 CASSQIRGTEGVGDEQYF
many 15 - TRBJ2-6 TRBV5-1 CASSLADSGANVLTF
many 15 TRBD2 TRBJ2-1 TRBV18 CASSPLAGVYNEQFF
- 16 TRBD2 TRBJ2-3 TRBV15 CATSRGGSGGADTQYF
many 16 TRBD2 TRBJ2-1 TRBV6-4 CASSDSTSGSYNEQFF
- 21 TRBD2 TRBJ2-3 TRBV11-2 CASSLVPRTSGGGAPTDTQYF
few 16 TRBD1 TRBJ2-7 TRBV28 CASSSGGTGHSYEQYF
many 14 TRBD2 TRBJ2-7 TRBV6-2/TRBV6-3 CASSSGTSSDEQYF
many 15 TRBD2 TRBJ2-5 TRBV28 CASSSLAGGGETQYF
- 14 - TRBJ2-5 TRBV5-1 CASSLGHGEETQYF
few 15 TRBD1 TRBJ2-3 TRBV20-1 CSARDGQGAQDTQYF
- 15 TRBD1 TRBJ2-2 TRBV6-1 CASSERTGGSGELFF
many 14 - TRBJ2-3 TRBV29-1 CSVEGGASTDTQYF
few 16 TRBD2 TRBJ2-1 TRBV7-9 CASSGQTSGKLNEQFF
many 15 - TRBJ1-5 TRBV4-3 CASSQVGGSNQPQHF
many 15 - TRBJ2-3 TRBV6-1 CASSEQTGSTDTQYF
many 13 TRBD1 TRBJ2-7 TRBV12-5 CASGLDRGYEQYF
- 13 - TRBJ1-2 TRBV20-1 CSARLPQVYGYTF
many 14 TRBD1 TRBJ2-7 TRBV14 CASSRQGGSYEQYF
few 14 - TRBJ2-5 TRBV5-1 CASSLDGRGETQYF
many 17 TRBD2 TRBJ2-1 TRBV3-1 CASSRLQRVRGDNEQFF
- 14 - TRBJ2-1 TRBV7-3 CASSLRRGGNEQFF
many 11 - TRBJ2-7 TRBV6-2/TRBV6-3 CASFAGQEQYF
- 15 TRBD2 TRBJ2-5 TRBV6-1 CASKASGGVQETQYF
few 15 - TRBJ2-5 TRBV6-5 CASSNLWAYQETQYF
few 15 - TRBJ1-3 TRBV24-1 CATSETQGTGNTIYF
many 14 TRBD2 TRBJ2-7 TRBV12-3/TRBV12-4 CASSPGLGPYEQYF
few 13 - TRBJ1-2 TRBV18 CASSRQSNYGYTF